This T cell receptor (beta chain) was recovered during a study of T cells in Graves' hyperthyroidism and ophthalmopathy. Study-wide findings and caveats: In simple terms, a model built on 13 V-J features told ophthalmopathy apart from stable hyperthyroidism. In validation, the model predicted ophthalmopathy. These predictions came a median around 5.9 months before onset.

RNA transcripts provided the source from which TCR beta CDR3 regions were amplified. HTBI primers were used for first-round RT-PCR of the TCR CDR3. TCRdb processed the multiplex PCR reads anew with MiXCR; each CDR3 protein has one entry. The table includes roughly 500,000 distinct CDR3 sequences, 46% detected once. Comment on this clonotype: Antigen unknown.

The sequence was obtained from an adult woman with Graves' disease, either hyperthyroidism or ophthalmopathy (not recorded which). Specimen: peripheral blood or thyroid tissue (not recorded which).

CDR3 protein: CAISSDRKQSYGYTF. The CDR3 region has the DNA TGTGCCATCAGTTCCGACAGGAAACAATCCTATGGCTACACCTTC. The J gene is TRBJ1-2, the V gene TRBV10-3; a possible D gene is TRBD1 (6 bases). This CDR3 has 15 amino acids. Germline CDR1 and CDR2: ENHRY and SYGVKD. The V end lost 5 bases, the J end lost 4 bases, and 17 bases lay between the germline ends.